This entry describes one TCR beta chain. Its antigen is undetermined. The authors combined CD45RO+ cells with CCR7-negative CD45RA+ TemRA cells as CD8 memory. This entry belongs to a study of shared clonotypes between healthy human individuals. General study results and limits: Only blood was sampled; tissue repertoires likely differ. A small donor pool kept down the genetic and exposure-history diversity that was represented.

TCRdb keeps only in-frame clones here, not all; method: immunoSEQ multiplex PCR. Altogether fewer than 150,000 clones are present, approximately 70% being singletons, with the ten largest covering about 22%. The CDR3 sequence is 16 residues long. The V gene's germline CDR1 is MNHEY and CDR2 SVGAGI. The V and J ends lost 0 bases and 1 base respectively, with 10 bases between them. The genes are TRBV6-5 and TRBJ2-1; D perhaps matches TRBD2 (5 bases). The sample taken for sequencing was memory CD8+ T cells sorted from blood. Noted subset: CD45RO+ cells pooled with CCR7-negative TemRA cells. This receptor was identified in a woman younger than 45 in good health. CDR3 in amino acids: CASSYSDSGSYNEQFF. CDR3 in DNA: TGTGCCAGCAGTTACTCGGACTCGGGGTCCTACAATGAGCAGTTCTTC.